This passage covers 24 T cell receptor beta chains from one sample sequenced in a study of blood T cell repertoires in COVID-19. Generated by immunoSEQ multiplex PCR, the TCRdb table keeps only in-frame clones and is missing some. Among roughly 30,000 clones listed, more than 70% were seen once. The sample was peripheral blood. Source of these receptors: a boy between 2 and 10 years old with active or convalescent COVID-19.

The chain links TRBV9 to TRBJ1-6; no clear D. The length of the CDR3 is 14 residues. Trimming took off 3 bases at V and 7 bases at J, with 11 bases between the two ends. From germline, CDR1 is SGDLS and CDR2 YYNGEE. CDR3 nucleotide sequence: TGTGCCAGCAGCGCCACGCCCGAGAATTCACCCCTCCACTTT. It translates to CASSATPENSPLHF.

This clone occurred once. CDR3 amino acids: CASSPGQVYGYTF. The DNA for the CDR3 is TGTGCCAGCTCACCGGGACAGGTTTATGGCTACACCTTC. V gene TRBV18 combines with J gene TRBJ1-2; 8 nucleotides agree with TRBD1. The germline gives CDR1 KGHSH, CDR2 LQKENI. CDR3 length: 13 residues. V was clipped by 3 bases and J by 5 bases; unmatched bases: 2.

V is TRBV19 and J is TRBJ1-1, with D maybe TRBD1 (5 bases). Trimming cost V 1 base and J 1 base, with 13 bases left between them. This CDR3 spans 16 amino acids. Looked up from germline, CDR1 is LNHDA and CDR2 is SQIVND (reference sequence). CDR3 DNA sequence: TGTGCCAGTAGTATAGCGGGGGTGAATTGGAACACTGAAGCTTTCTTT. Translation gives CASSIAGVNWNTEAFF.

A single count supports this clone. V usage is TRBV11-2 and J usage is TRBJ1-1, with D possibly being TRBD1 (5 bases). V was cut by 4 bases and J by 0 bases, with 6 bases left in between. Germline V CDR1 and CDR2: SGHAT, FQNNGV. The length of the CDR3 is 13 residues. The CDR3 DNA reads as TGTGCCAGCAGCTCGACAGTGAACACTGAAGCTTTCTTT. Protein: CASSSTVNTEAFF.

This clone has only one observation. J is TRBJ2-7 and V is TRBV19; D perhaps matches TRBD1 (5 bases). The CDR3 is 16 amino acids. CDR1 is LNHDA, CDR2 SQIVND, per germline (reference sequence). V lost 3 bases and J lost 0, with 15 bases in between. The DNA for the CDR3 is TGTGCCAGTAGTATTATCCCCGACAGCCACTCCTACGAGCAGTACGTC. Residues: CASSIIPDSHSYEQYV.

Here the CDR3 DNA reads TGTGCCAGCAGCCAGGACAGGGGTAGGACCGGGGAGCTGTTTTTT. The encoded protein is CASSQDRGRTGELFF. This chain joins TRBV27 and TRBJ2-2; 9 bases line up with TRBD1. The CDR3 has 15 amino acids. CDR1 and CDR2 (germline): MNHEY, SMNVEV (reference sequence). J gave up 5 bases and V 6 bases, and 7 bases lay outside the gene matches.

CDR3 DNA: TGTGCCAGCGCACAGGCCCCCAATATGGCTAATGAAAAACTGTTTTTT. Translation: CASAQAPNMANEKLFF. This chain joins TRBV3-1 (or the pseudogene TRBV3-2) and TRBJ1-4; possibly TRBD1 for D (5 bases). Trimming shortened V by 8 bases and J by 3 bases, and 19 bases separated the two germline ends. The CDR3 has 16 amino acids. Germline V gene lookup returns CDR1 LGHDT and CDR2 YNNKEL (reference sequence).

The J gene is TRBJ2-1, the V gene TRBV5-1; 8 bases align to TRBD2. The CDR3 spans 14 residues. V shed 7 bases and J 0 bases; nucleotides not matched to a gene: 3. Germline assignment: CDR1 SGHRS and CDR2 YFSETQ. The CDR3 sequence: CASLAGGSYNEQFF. Written as DNA, the CDR3 is TGCGCCAGCTTGGCGGGGGGCTCCTACAATGAGCAGTTCTTC. Drawing the rest from reference TRBV5-1 and TRBJ2-1, the complete variable domain is KAGVTQTPRYLIKTRGQQVTLSCSPISGHRSVSWYQQTPGQGLQFLFEYFSETQRNKGNFPGRFSGRQFSNSRSEMNVSTLELGDSALYLCASLAGGSYNEQFFGPGTRLTVL.

The rearrangement joins TRBV5-6 to TRBJ1-5; TRBD1 is a possible D gene (5 bases). Germline loops: CDR1 SGHDT, CDR2 YYEEEE. The CDR3 runs to 17 residues. V was cut by 4 bases and J by 8 bases, with 25 bases left in between. CDR3 loop: CASSPSRGVPWREPQHF. CDR3 DNA sequence: TGTGCCAGCAGCCCCTCCCGAGGGGTCCCTTGGAGGGAGCCCCAGCATTTT. Together with reference TRBV5-6 and TRBJ1-5, the CDR3 gives the full variable domain: DAGVTQSPTHLIKTRGQQVTLRCSPKSGHDTVSWYQQALGQGPQFIFQYYEEEERQRGNFPDRFSGHQFPNYSSELNVNALLLGDSALYLCASSPSRGVPWREPQHFGDGTRLSIL.

This chain links TRBV30 with TRBJ1-5, with D hard to call. The germline V gene has CDR1 GTSNPN and CDR2 SVGIG (reference sequence). CDR3 size: 14 residues. Trimming cost V 0 bases and J 3 bases, with 9 bases left between them. CDR3 bases: TGTGCCTGGAGTGTTTCTAGCTTCAATCAGCCCCAGCATTTT. Its translation: CAWSVSSFNQPQHF.

The rearrangement uses TRBV11-2 and TRBJ2-5; 8 bases are shared with TRBD2. This CDR3 contains 14 residues. Unmatched junction bases numbered 7, after V lost 7 bases and J lost 3 bases. The germline V gene encodes CDR1 SGHAT and CDR2 FQNNGV. CDR3 loop: CASTTSGDEETQYF. Here the CDR3 DNA reads TGTGCCAGCACAACTAGCGGCGACGAAGAGACCCAGTACTTC.

The chain has TRBV18 and TRBJ2-1; 11 bases fit TRBD2. The CDR3 is 15 residues long. Trimming took 2 bases from V and 6 from J; bases not matched to a gene: 3. CDR1 and CDR2 (germline): KGHSH, LQKENI. In DNA, the CDR3 is TGTGCCAGCTCACCAGTAGCGGGGGGGCGCAATGAGCAGTTCTTC. This codes for CASSPVAGGRNEQFF. The full variable domain, in which reference TRBV18 and TRBJ2-1 provide the parts outside the CDR3, is NAGVMQNPRHLVRRRGQEARLRCSPMKGHSHVYWYRQLPEEGLKFMVYLQKENIIDESGMPKERFSAEFPKEGPSILRIQQVVRGDSAAYFCASSPVAGGRNEQFFGPGTRLTVL.

The table lists this clone with a few counts. The gene calls are TRBV7-8 and TRBJ2-7, with 9 bases identical to TRBD2. Germline lookup yields CDR1 SGHVS and CDR2 FQNEAQ. After removal of 1 base from V and 4 bases from J, the junction contained 5 bases not matched to a gene. CDR3 length: 15 residues. CDR3 coding DNA: TGTGCCAGCAGCTTAGTGGCGGGAGGGGGGTACGAGCAGTACTTC. Translating it yields CASSLVAGGGYEQYF.

This chain links TRBV7-9 with TRBJ1-1; D call uncertain. Germline CDR1 SEHNR, CDR2 FQNEAQ (reference sequence). The CDR3 length is 13 residues. With 0 bases removed from V and 8 bases from J, the gap between germline ends came to 10 bases. CDR3 amino acids: CASSLAAAGEAFF. The DNA for the CDR3 is TGTGCCAGCAGCTTAGCGGCGGCGGGGGAAGCTTTCTTT. The entire variable domain, with the rest obtained from reference TRBV7-9 and TRBJ1-1, is as follows: DTGVSQNPRHKITKRGQNVTFRCDPISEHNRLYWYRQTLGQGPEFLTYFQNEAQLEKSRLLSDRFSAERPKGSFSTLEIQRTEQGDSAMYLCASSLAAAGEAFFGQGTRLTVV.

The V and J genes are TRBV5-4 and TRBJ1-4; weak D call: TRBD1 (6 bases). Germline V lookup: CDR1 SGHNT, CDR2 YYREEE (reference sequence). V lost 0 bases to trimming and J lost 7 bases, with 16 bases between them. This CDR3 is built from 16 residues. The CDR3 DNA reads as TGTGCCAGCAGCTTGGCAAGTCCAGGGGTCGGTGAAAAACTGTTTTTT. It translates to CASSLASPGVGEKLFF.

A note on this clone: Compared with germline, one end of the junction differs, possibly owing to a read error. This chain uses TRBV12-3 or TRBV12-4 with TRBJ2-1; 10 nucleotides align to TRBD2. This CDR3 comprises 11 residues. The CDR3 reads CASRLAGGAIF. The DNA for the CDR3 is TGTGCCAGCAGGTTAGCGGGAGGAGCAATCTTC.

V is TRBV4-2 and J is TRBJ1-2; no firm D call. Germline loops: CDR1 LGHNA, CDR2 YNFKEQ. Trimming removed 0 bases at V and 4 bases at J, with 15 bases between. This CDR3 has 16 amino acids. Written as DNA, the CDR3 is TGTGCCAGCAGCCAAGACTCCTACCTAACGGGCTATGGCTACACCTTC. This sequence encodes CASSQDSYLTGYGYTF.

The chain joins TRBV7-8 to TRBJ2-1, with 7 nucleotides matching TRBD2. Germline V CDR1 and CDR2: SGHVS, FQNEAQ. The CDR3 is 12 amino acids. V lost 1 base, J lost 13 bases, and 4 bases stayed unmatched. CDR3 coding DNA: TGTGCCAGCAGCTTAGGGGGGAGGGGACAGTTCTTC. This gives the protein CASSLGGRGQFF. Drawing the rest from reference TRBV7-8 and TRBJ2-1, the complete variable domain is GAGVSQSPRYKVAKRGQDVALRCDPISGHVSLFWYQQALGQGPEFLTYFQNEAQLDKSGLPSDRFFAERPEGSVSTLKIQRTQQEDSAVYLCASSLGGRGQFFGPGTRLTVL.

The J gene is TRBJ2-3, the V gene TRBV6-2 or TRBV6-3, with TRBD2 identical over 7 bases. The V gene end was trimmed by 4 bases and the J gene end by 4 bases; junction bases not matched to a gene: 8. The CDR3 totals 15 residues. The germline gives CDR1 MNHEY, CDR2 SVGEGT. The CDR3: CASSLGTAGADTQYF. Written as DNA, the CDR3 is TGTGCCAGCAGTTTGGGGACCGCGGGAGCAGATACGCAGTATTTT.

The chain combines TRBV6-2 or TRBV6-3 with TRBJ2-1, with 8 nucleotides matching TRBD2. Germline values: CDR1 MNHEY, CDR2 SVGEGT. The CDR3 runs 15 residues. Trimming took 5 bases from V and 7 from J; bases not matched to a gene: 10. The CDR3 bases are TGTGCCAGCAGTATACTAGCGGCGAGGGCAAATGAGCAGTTCTTC. Protein product: CASSILAARANEQFF.

The rearrangement joins TRBV4-1 to TRBJ1-2; D not resolved. Germline CDR1 reads MGHRA; CDR2 reads YSYEKL. The CDR3 extends over 17 amino acids. Trimming shortened V by 0 bases and J by 0 bases, and 14 bases separated the two germline ends. CDR3 amino acids: CASSQDPGTSPNYGYTF. Here the CDR3 DNA reads TGCGCCAGCAGCCAAGACCCAGGCACATCCCCTAACTATGGCTACACCTTC.

This clone was found a few times. The V gene is TRBV27, the J gene TRBJ2-1; 11 bases fit TRBD2. CDR3 length equals 14 residues. Germline trimming cut 3 bases from V and 12 bases from J; bases unmatched to any gene: 7. Germline CDR1 is MNHEY and CDR2 is SMNVEV (reference sequence). CDR3 sequence reads: CASSFSGGAPGQFF. The CDR3 region has the DNA TGTGCCAGCAGTTTTAGCGGGGGGGCCCCCGGGCAGTTCTTC.

In this sample, this clone turned up a few times. V usage is TRBV7-9 and J usage is TRBJ2-6, with D possibly being TRBD1 (5 bases). The CDR3 contains 18 residues. Trimming removed 1 base from V and 3 bases from J, with 16 bases in between. Germline lookup yields CDR1 SEHNR and CDR2 FQNEAQ (reference sequence). CDR3 residues: CASSLGTNYGRGANVLTF. The CDR3 nucleotides read TGTGCCAGCAGCTTAGGGACAAACTATGGCCGTGGGGCCAACGTCCTGACTTTC.

By sample fraction, this clone is medium-sized (0.01 to 0.1%). The rearrangement links TRBV28 to TRBJ2-1, with TRBD1 matching over 11 bases. The germline V gene encodes CDR1 MDHEN and CDR2 SYDVKM. This CDR3 region has 16 residues. Trimming took 4 bases from V and 5 from J; bases not matched to a gene: 7. CDR3: CASSSPGQGEHNEQFF. The CDR3 DNA sequence: TGTGCCAGCAGTTCACCGGGACAGGGGGAACACAATGAGCAGTTCTTC.